Given below is one TCR beta chain in context. The antigen remains undetermined. This entry is derived from a study of OX40 agonist ivuxolimab in advanced cancers. Trimming removed 2 bases from V and 1 base from J, with 14 bases in between. Germline-derived CDR1 and CDR2 are MGHRA and YSYEKL. The CDR3 is made up of 16 amino acids. Measured with immunoSEQ multiplex PCR; TCRdb has only the in-frame clones, and not every one. Altogether around 72,000 clones are present, around four fifths being singletons, with the ten largest covering about 0.41%. Study-level findings and limits: On average, CD8+ T cells showed a greater number of expanded clones than CD4+.

The gene calls are TRBV4-1 and TRBJ1-1; the D is unclear. Here the sequenced sample was CD4+ or CD8+ T cells sorted from blood, taken in a trial of the OX40 agonist ivuxolimab. The TCR was taken from an adult with an advanced solid tumor such as melanoma, head and neck, liver or kidney cancer. In DNA, the CDR3 is TGCGCCAGCAGCCAAATCTCCTCCGGGGAGAACACTGAAGCTTTCTTT. Protein product: CASSQISSGENTEAFF.